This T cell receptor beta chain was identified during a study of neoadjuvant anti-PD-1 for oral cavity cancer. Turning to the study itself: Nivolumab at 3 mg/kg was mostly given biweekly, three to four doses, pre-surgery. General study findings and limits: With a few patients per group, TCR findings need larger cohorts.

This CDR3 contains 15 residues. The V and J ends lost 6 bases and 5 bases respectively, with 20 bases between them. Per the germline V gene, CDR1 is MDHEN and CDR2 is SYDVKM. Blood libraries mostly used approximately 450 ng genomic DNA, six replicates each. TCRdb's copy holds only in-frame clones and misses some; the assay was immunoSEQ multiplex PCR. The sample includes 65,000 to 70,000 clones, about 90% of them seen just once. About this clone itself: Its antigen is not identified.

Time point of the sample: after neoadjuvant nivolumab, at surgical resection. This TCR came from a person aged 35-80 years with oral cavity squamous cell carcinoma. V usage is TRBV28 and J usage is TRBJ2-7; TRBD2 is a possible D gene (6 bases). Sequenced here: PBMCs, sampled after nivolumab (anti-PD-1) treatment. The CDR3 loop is CASSPPLGGGDEQYF. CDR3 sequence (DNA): TGTGCCAGCAGCCCCCCTTTGGGGGGAGGAGACGAGCAGTACTTC.